Below are 10 T cell receptor beta chains sequenced from a single sample in a study of T cells in Graves' hyperthyroidism and ophthalmopathy. RNA transcripts provided the source from which TCR beta CDR3 regions were amplified. HTBI primers were used for first-round RT-PCR of the TCR CDR3. One entry per CDR3 protein results from TCRdb running MiXCR on the multiplex PCR reads. The table includes around 240,000 distinct CDR3 sequences, 16% detected once. Sequenced material: blood. The origin of the receptors is a woman younger than 35 with Graves' ophthalmopathy.

The CDR3 bases are TGTGCCAGCAGTGTTGGCCCGGGACAGGGGGCATACAATGAGCAGTTCTTC. Encoded protein: CASSVGPGQGAYNEQFF. The chain recombines TRBV25-1 with TRBJ2-1; TRBD1 matches 12 bases. Germline CDR1 and CDR2: MGHDK and SYGVNS. This CDR3 comprises 17 residues. After removal of 4 bases from V and 4 bases from J, the junction contained 8 bases not matched to a gene.

This chain joins TRBV11-2 and TRBJ2-1; 11 positions match TRBD2. V trimming: 0 bases; J trimming: 5 bases; junction bases outside the gene matches: 6. Germline lookup yields CDR1 SGHAT and CDR2 FQNNGV. There are 17 residues in the CDR3. CDR3 in amino acids: CASSLDLGLAGNNEQFF. The CDR3 DNA follows: TGTGCCAGCAGCTTAGACCTAGGACTAGCGGGCAACAATGAGCAGTTCTTC.

This clonotype was seen repeatedly, ten times or more. V gene TRBV29-1 combines with J gene TRBJ2-1; the D is unclear. The CDR3 sequence is 17 residues long. The germline gives CDR1 SQVTM, CDR2 ANQGSEA. Trimming shortened V by 0 bases and J by 2 bases, and 17 bases separated the two germline ends. The CDR3 DNA sequence: TGCAGCGTTGAAGATGAGTTAAAGGGCGGACCCTACAATGAGCAGTTCTTC. Amino acid sequence: CSVEDELKGGPYNEQFF.

This clonotype was found many times. The V and J genes are TRBV6-1 and TRBJ1-1; D is possibly TRBD1 (6 bases). CDR3 size: 13 residues. Trimming pared 1 base from V and 5 bases from J, leaving 8 bases between. Germline V gives CDR1 MNHNS, CDR2 SASEGT. The chain's CDR3 is CASSEDRVTEAFF. The CDR3 nucleotides are TGTGCCAGCAGTGAAGACAGGGTAACTGAAGCTTTCTTT.

In this sample, this clonotype turned up many times. The V call is TRBV20-1, the J call TRBJ2-7, with TRBD2 matching over 8 bases. Unmatched junction bases numbered 7, after V lost 0 bases and J lost 6 bases. Germline V lookup: CDR1 DFQATT, CDR2 SNEGSKA (reference sequence). This CDR3 spans 14 amino acids. The CDR3 sequence is CSARDPAGEREQYF. CDR3 DNA: TGCAGTGCTAGAGACCCAGCGGGGGAACGCGAGCAGTACTTC.

Many counts were recorded for this clonotype. CDR3 nucleotide sequence: TGTGCCAGCAGTCTGAATTCACCCCTCCACTTT. Translated, it gives CASSLNSPLHF. The gene calls are TRBV12-3 or TRBV12-4 and TRBJ1-6; D is unclear. This CDR3 is built from 11 residues. The V end lost 5 bases, the J end lost 7 bases, and 3 bases lay between the germline ends.

The chain carries TRBV9 and TRBJ1-1; the D is unclear. The V gene's germline CDR1 is SGDLS and CDR2 YYNGEE. Between the trimmed V and J ends, which lost 4 bases and 3 bases, there was a span of 19 bases. The CDR3 sequence is 16 residues long. The CDR3 nucleotides are TGTGCCAGCAGCTCCCGTAGATCTGGCGCGGACACTGAAGCTTTCTTT. It specifies CASSSRRSGADTEAFF.

This clonotype was detected ten times or more. The chain carries TRBV29-1 and TRBJ1-5; a weak D match, TRBD1 (6 bases). The V and J ends lost 6 bases and 2 bases respectively, with 14 bases between them. The CDR3 is 14 amino acids. The germline CDR1 and CDR2 sequences are SQVTM and ANQGSEA. CDR3 sequence reads: CSVATGGGNQPQHF. Here the CDR3 DNA reads TGCAGCGTAGCGACAGGTGGGGGCAATCAGCCCCAGCATTTT.

There are a few counts of this clonotype. V is TRBV4-1 and J is TRBJ1-4; D is uncertain. The CDR3 consists of 16 residues. CDR1 MGHRA and CDR2 YSYEKL come from the germline V gene. Trimming removed 1 base at V and 5 bases at J, with 14 bases between. DNA of the CDR3: TGCGCCAGCAGCCAAGGAAAACCAGATCGAAATGAAAAACTGTTTTTT. As protein: CASSQGKPDRNEKLFF.

On this clonotype: Being one base from a much bigger clone, this may be a read error. The J gene is TRBJ1-2, the V gene TRBV6-5; no clear D gene. Trimming took off 2 bases at V and 6 bases at J, with 16 bases between the two ends. The CDR3 runs 15 residues. CDR1 and CDR2 (germline): MNHEY, SVGAGI. CDR3 DNA sequence: TGTGCCAGCAGTTACCCCTTGCCAAGAGACCATGGCTACACCTTC. Its translation: CASSYPLPRDHGYTF.